This T cell receptor beta chain was captured in a study of CD8 T cells in Susac syndrome. High-throughput TCR beta sequencing covered peripheral CD8+ and CD4+ T cells. Concerning this clonotype itself: What it binds is not known.

Germline V gene lookup returns CDR1 SEHNR and CDR2 FQNEAQ (reference sequence). Trimming took 10 bases from V and 0 from J; bases not matched to a gene: 5. CDR3 length: 14 residues. Random hexamers served to reverse transcribe roughly 0.45 to 1 ug RNA. From the immunoSEQ multiplex PCR reads, TCRdb called clonotypes with MiXCR, one entry per CDR3 protein. The sample lists approximately 74,000 distinct CDR3 sequences, roughly 91% occurring once. Overall study results and limits: The authors acknowledged that their TCR sequencing and HLA analysis involved a relatively small number of individuals.

The J gene is TRBJ1-3, the V gene TRBV7-9; 8 positions match TRBD1. This sequence originates from a human donor with Susac syndrome. What was sequenced was CD4+ T cells from PBMCs. CDR3 loop: CATRGRTSGNTIYF. The CDR3 DNA is TGTGCCACCAGGGGGCGAACCTCTGGAAACACCATATATTTT.